A selection of T cell receptor beta chains follows, all from one sample in a study of beta chain features in type 1 diabetes. Libraries were prepared by immunoSEQ multiplex PCR; TCRdb keeps only in-frame clonotypes and omits some of them. The sample includes fewer than 900,000 clones, roughly 17% seen only once; the top ten take 0.02% to 0.025%. Sequencing was carried out using naive CD4+ T cells from blood. These receptors originate from a woman between 18 and 29 years old in good health. CDR3s include the opening cysteine and the closing phenylalanine or tryptophan. A D gene is named only where the DNA matches it firmly.

v_call: TRBV28; j_call: TRBJ1-4; d_call: -; cdr3_aa: CASSPAAGTTNEKLFF
v_call: TRBV27; j_call: TRBJ1-4; d_call: TRBD1; cdr3_aa: CASSLKTGSSEKLFF
v_call: TRBV7-2; j_call: TRBJ2-7; d_call: TRBD2; cdr3_aa: CASRRASGSPGAYEQYF
v_call: TRBV25-1; j_call: TRBJ2-5; d_call: -; cdr3_aa: CASSEFVGAETQYF
v_call: TRBV13; j_call: TRBJ1-3; d_call: -; cdr3_aa: CASSTRRDPSGNTIYF
v_call: TRBV18; j_call: TRBJ2-5; d_call: -; cdr3_aa: CASSTDSQETQYF
v_call: TRBV11-2; j_call: TRBJ2-1; d_call: -; cdr3_aa: CASSFTPLTGEQFF
v_call: TRBV2; j_call: TRBJ2-5; d_call: -; cdr3_aa: CASSVPGVETQYF
v_call: TRBV28; j_call: TRBJ2-6; d_call: -; cdr3_aa: CASSLGGAGANVLTF
v_call: TRBV7-9; j_call: TRBJ2-1; d_call: -; cdr3_aa: CASSPAGILYNEQFF
v_call: TRBV7-3; j_call: TRBJ2-7; d_call: -; cdr3_aa: CASSLTRDYEQYF
v_call: TRBV7-9; j_call: TRBJ2-5; d_call: TRBD1; cdr3_aa: CASSFVQGVRETQYF
v_call: TRBV27; j_call: TRBJ2-1; d_call: TRBD2; cdr3_aa: CASSFDRTKGLAGGLGNEQFF
v_call: TRBV5-1; j_call: TRBJ2-2; d_call: TRBD1; cdr3_aa: CASSWPGQEVFANTGELFF
v_call: TRBV6-5; j_call: TRBJ2-1; d_call: TRBD2; cdr3_aa: CASSYRTSGSNEQFF
v_call: TRBV27; j_call: TRBJ2-5; d_call: TRBD2; cdr3_aa: CASSLVLGRGETQYF
v_call: TRBV5-1; j_call: TRBJ2-5; d_call: -; cdr3_aa: CASSYSRPHQETQYF
v_call: TRBV4-3; j_call: TRBJ1-2; d_call: -; cdr3_aa: CASSQDLGTILGYTF
v_call: TRBV7-3; j_call: TRBJ2-1; d_call: TRBD2; cdr3_aa: CASSPLAGGYNEQFF
v_call: TRBV19; j_call: TRBJ2-1; d_call: TRBD1; cdr3_aa: CASSVQGSGNEQFF
v_call: TRBV25-1; j_call: TRBJ2-1; d_call: -; cdr3_aa: CASRLLGNNEQFF
v_call: TRBV7-6; j_call: TRBJ1-3; d_call: TRBD1; cdr3_aa: CASSQLGQVIGNTIYF
v_call: TRBV7-2; j_call: TRBJ2-7; d_call: TRBD2; cdr3_aa: CASSLEQRREVLEQYF
v_call: TRBV2; j_call: TRBJ2-5; d_call: -; cdr3_aa: CASSVPRKRETQYF
v_call: TRBV18; j_call: TRBJ2-4; d_call: TRBD1; cdr3_aa: CASSRGQGSGDIQYF
v_call: TRBV18; j_call: TRBJ1-1; d_call: TRBD1; cdr3_aa: CASSPQLQGDIEAFF
v_call: TRBV7-2; j_call: TRBJ1-2; d_call: -; cdr3_aa: CASSLAPRLDMLNYGYTF
v_call: TRBV28; j_call: TRBJ2-5; d_call: -; cdr3_aa: CASSPHSALQETQYF
v_call: TRBV6-6; j_call: -; d_call: TRBD2; cdr3_aa: CASSDRGGSYEQYF
v_call: TRBV19; j_call: TRBJ2-1; d_call: TRBD1; cdr3_aa: CASNRDRGNNEQFF
v_call: TRBV7-9; j_call: TRBJ2-1; d_call: -; cdr3_aa: CASSDSGPSSYNEQFF
v_call: TRBV28; j_call: TRBJ2-1; d_call: TRBD1; cdr3_aa: CASSSGTGRNEQFF
v_call: TRBV10-3; j_call: TRBJ2-5; d_call: -; cdr3_aa: CAISSGPQETQYF
v_call: TRBV5-6; j_call: TRBJ2-7; d_call: TRBD1; cdr3_aa: CASSLGQGSAEQYF
v_call: TRBV27; j_call: TRBJ2-5; d_call: -; cdr3_aa: CASSSWGLGETQYF
v_call: TRBV28; j_call: TRBJ1-2; d_call: -; cdr3_aa: CASGDYGYTF
v_call: TRBV10-3; j_call: TRBJ1-1; d_call: -; cdr3_aa: CAISVVQNTEAFF
v_call: TRBV6-1; j_call: TRBJ2-6; d_call: -; cdr3_aa: CASTDSSSGANVLTF
v_call: TRBV28; j_call: TRBJ2-3; d_call: -; cdr3_aa: CASTTWGNQGQYF
v_call: TRBV7-2; j_call: TRBJ2-3; d_call: -; cdr3_aa: CASSLTSHTDTQYF
v_call: TRBV2; j_call: TRBJ2-3; d_call: TRBD1; cdr3_aa: CASDRDRKTDTQYF
v_call: TRBV4-3; j_call: TRBJ2-1; d_call: TRBD2; cdr3_aa: CASSQEILAGGLGEQFF
v_call: TRBV9; j_call: TRBJ2-2; d_call: TRBD2; cdr3_aa: CASSALAGVNTGELFF
v_call: TRBV5-1; j_call: TRBJ2-1; d_call: -; cdr3_aa: CASSLAGAGSAEQFF
v_call: TRBV18; j_call: TRBJ1-3; d_call: -; cdr3_aa: CASSPRIGSSSGNTIYF
v_call: TRBV5-4; j_call: TRBJ2-3; d_call: -; cdr3_aa: CASSLVAQADTQYF
v_call: TRBV5-1; j_call: TRBJ2-1; d_call: TRBD1; cdr3_aa: CASSRGQSNEQFF
v_call: TRBV10-2; j_call: TRBJ2-3; d_call: -; cdr3_aa: CASSPLAQPPPTDTQYF
v_call: TRBV2; j_call: TRBJ1-3; d_call: -; cdr3_aa: CASSETLSKSGNTIYF
v_call: TRBV10-3; j_call: TRBJ2-5; d_call: -; cdr3_aa: CAISVSDTRVETQYF
v_call: TRBV10-3; j_call: TRBJ1-5; d_call: -; cdr3_aa: CAIGGHSPSNQPQHF
v_call: TRBV7-9; j_call: TRBJ1-2; d_call: TRBD1; cdr3_aa: CASSSWDRLIYGYTF
v_call: TRBV6-5; j_call: TRBJ1-5; d_call: -; cdr3_aa: CASSYLINQPQHF
v_call: TRBV5-1; j_call: TRBJ2-5; d_call: -; cdr3_aa: CASSLGGGETQYF
v_call: TRBV4-2; j_call: TRBJ2-6; d_call: -; cdr3_aa: CASAPSGAAGANVLTF
v_call: TRBV2; j_call: TRBJ1-1; d_call: -; cdr3_aa: CASSEQNTEAFF
v_call: TRBV7-3; j_call: TRBJ2-3; d_call: -; cdr3_aa: CASSLGPDTQYF
v_call: TRBV7-2; j_call: TRBJ1-1; d_call: -; cdr3_aa: CASSSKGGFAEAFF
v_call: TRBV28; j_call: TRBJ2-3; d_call: -; cdr3_aa: CASSSQRPRYF
v_call: TRBV7-9; j_call: TRBJ1-2; d_call: TRBD1; cdr3_aa: CASSYRGSVEGYTF